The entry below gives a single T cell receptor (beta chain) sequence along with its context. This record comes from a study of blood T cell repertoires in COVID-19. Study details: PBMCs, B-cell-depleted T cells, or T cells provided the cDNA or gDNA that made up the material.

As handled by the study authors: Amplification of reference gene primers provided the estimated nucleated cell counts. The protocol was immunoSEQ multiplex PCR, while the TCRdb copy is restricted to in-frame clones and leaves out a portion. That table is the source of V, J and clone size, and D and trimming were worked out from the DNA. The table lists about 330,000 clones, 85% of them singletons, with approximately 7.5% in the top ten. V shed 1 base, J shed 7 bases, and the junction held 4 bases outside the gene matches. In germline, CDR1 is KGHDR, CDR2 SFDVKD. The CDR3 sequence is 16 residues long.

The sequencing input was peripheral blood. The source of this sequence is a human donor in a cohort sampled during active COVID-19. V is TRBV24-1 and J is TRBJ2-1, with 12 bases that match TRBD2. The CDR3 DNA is TGTGCCACCAGTGATTTAACTAGCGGGGGGAAAAATGAGCAGTTCTTC. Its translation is CATSDLTSGGKNEQFF.